The present T cell receptor (beta chain) was sequenced within a study of tumor-infiltrating lymphocytes in localized non-small cell lung cancer (dated by TCRdb to the early 2020s). About the full investigation: Several histologies were represented in the cohort, which also included both smokers and never-smokers as well as patients whose samples were collected after neoadjuvant chemotherapy. From each patient came resected tumor tissue plus uninvolved lung tissue from that same patient, and the uninvolved lung tissue was described as non-adjacent to the tumor. Alongside flow cytometry, multiplex immunofluorescence, RNA-seq, exome sequencing and proteomics, TCR sequencing was applied to the same patients as one of several integrated assays. In total, the ICON cohort consisted of 140 or so surgical patients with localized non-small cell lung cancer who had their tumors resected. A total of about 59 patients were part of the paired comparison of immunoSEQ T-cell fraction between tumor and uninvolved lung. The study at large found these results: Tumor T-cell fraction from TCR sequencing was not associated with recurrence-free survival (p = 0.61). Because different assays used different pieces of the same tissue, intratumor heterogeneity could not be separated from technical variation. Assay coverage differed among patients according to how much tissue was available, so only a subset of the cohort had TCR sequencing. No difference in TCR-derived T-cell fraction was observed between the flow cytometry-defined immunotypes IM1 (good prognosis) and IM2 (poor prognosis). TCRbeta sequencing supported higher T cell infiltration in tumors than in uninvolved lung tissue, consistent with immunofluorescence CD3 counts.

V is pared back by 0 bases and J by 4 bases, with 13 bases lying between the germline termini. The germline V gene specifies SGHRS as CDR1 and YFSETQ as CDR2. The CDR3 measures 15 amino acids from cysteine to phenylalanine. Of the read, only the CDR3 DNA is kept; its 45 bases are in frame from base 1. The T-cell fraction in tumor and uninvolved lung tissue was provided by TCR sequencing with the immunoSEQ assay. As for how the authors treated the data: For survival analysis, patients were divided into high (upper tertile) and low (lower two tertiles) T-cell fraction groups, which were compared by log-rank test. A signed-rank test was used to check for differences in T-cell fraction between paired tumor and uninvolved lung. Here the immuneACCESS table is served through TCRdb, limited to in-frame sequences with V and J called. Missing clones are a known gap in these copies; in checked studies unresolved V genes cover under half, and the rest lacks a known reason. Clone size and the V and J calls come from that table; the DNA yielded D and trimming. The sample table shows about 9,500 clones, and about two thirds are seen once. Clones ranked in the top ten supply approximately 15% of the sample.

With respect to this clone: Its recognized antigen is unknown. Base quality data are lacking; no much larger clone is found one base away.

ICON enrollment began in early 2016, and the last patient was enrolled in late 2018. A subcohort of 76 patients provided fresh tumor and matched uninvolved tissue for in-depth immune analyses, with TCR sequencing among those analyses. DNA isolated from bulk tissue, without cell sorting, was used for TCR sequencing. The sequence was obtained from a human donor with non-small cell lung cancer. Sequences were obtained from lung tumor tissue. Recombination linked TRBV5-1 to TRBJ1-2, with no confidently assigned D gene. The DNA is TGCGCCAGCAGCTTGGGCTCGGATCCCGTCTATGGCTACACCTTC. It codes for CASSLGSDPVYGYTF.